The 10 T cell receptor beta chains below were found in one sample sequenced in a study of Ad26.COV2.S vaccination and SARS-CoV-2 variants. The treatment is: some 20 received Ad26.COV2.S at low or high dose, single or two shots; roughly five received placebo; per-sample allocation not given. Sampling occurred on day 63 after the first vaccine or placebo injection. Using immunoSEQ multiplex PCR, the repertoire was profiled, and TCRdb retains in-frame clones only, with some absent. The sample comprises 330,000 or so clones, almost 90% of which are singletons, and 5.5% rests with the top ten. The material was peripheral blood, obtained in a trial of Ad26.COV2.S vaccine versus placebo. These receptors were obtained from a person aged 18 to 65 who received the Ad26.COV2.S COVID-19 vaccine or a placebo.

In its sample, this clone was seen once. The chain links TRBV24-1 to TRBJ2-1, with D possibly being TRBD1 (5 bases). Germline CDR1 KGHDR, CDR2 SFDVKD. This CDR3 comprises 17 residues. V was clipped by 0 bases and J by 0 bases, with 11 bases between them. CDR3 DNA sequence: TGTGCCACCAGTGATTTGAGGGGCCCTCGCTCCTACAATGAGCAGTTCTTC. Translated, it gives CATSDLRGPRSYNEQFF.

This sequence joins TRBV7-9 and TRBJ1-4, with unresolved D. CDR1 and CDR2 from the germline V gene are SEHNR and FQNEAQ (reference sequence). Trimming took off 1 base at V and 4 bases at J, with 7 bases between the two ends. The CDR3 has 14 residues. CDR3 sequence: CASSLDDGNEKLFF. The CDR3, as DNA: TGTGCCAGCAGCTTAGACGACGGTAATGAAAAACTGTTTTTT.

V and J are TRBV7-3 and TRBJ2-1; TRBD2 matches at 11 bases. V was pared by 2 bases and J by 9 bases, with 3 bases of the junction left unmatched. CDR1 SGHTA and CDR2 FQGTGA come from the germline V gene. CDR3 size: 14 residues. CDR3 residues: CASSLRTSGGEQFF. CDR3 DNA: TGTGCCAGCAGCTTACGTACTAGCGGGGGTGAGCAGTTCTTC.

This clone showed up just once. V gene TRBV7-7 combines with J gene TRBJ1-2; 8 bases match TRBD1. The CDR3 is 15 residues long. V lost 2 bases and J lost 5; bases outside the gene matches: 7. Germline V CDR1 and CDR2: SSHAT, FNYEAQ (reference sequence). The CDR3 spells CASSLRTGMRYGYTF. The CDR3 DNA is TGTGCCAGCAGCTTAAGGACAGGGATGAGGTATGGCTACACCTTC.

This clone showed up just once. The chain is built from TRBV4-1 and TRBJ2-1; 10 positions match TRBD2. V lost 2 bases, J lost 7 bases, and 14 bases stayed unmatched. Germline V gene sequence: CDR1 MGHRA, CDR2 YSYEKL. The CDR3 is 18 residues long. CDR3: CASSQMDSGRSRGNEQFF. The CDR3 coding sequence is TGCGCCAGCAGCCAAATGGATAGCGGGAGGTCGAGGGGGAATGAGCAGTTCTTC.

The gene calls are TRBV3-1 (or the pseudogene TRBV3-2) and TRBJ2-3; D is unresolved. Germline lookup yields CDR1 LGHDT and CDR2 YNNKEL (reference sequence). There are 16 residues in the CDR3. V lost 0 bases, J lost 1 base, and 11 bases lay in between. In DNA, the CDR3 is TGTGCCAGCAGCCAAGATCAACAGTCGGGCACAGATACGCAGTATTTT. It is translated as CASSQDQQSGTDTQYF.

The gene calls are TRBV2 and TRBJ2-7; D possibly corresponds to TRBD1 (6 bases). Trimming pared 6 bases from V and 10 bases from J, leaving 19 bases between. The CDR3 sequence is 13 residues long. Germline V gives CDR1 SNHLY, CDR2 FYNNEI. This CDR3 reads CASSRGALQFQYV. Written as DNA, the CDR3 is TGTGCCAGCAGCAGGGGCGCGCTACAATTCCAGTACGTC.

The chain joins TRBV7-9 to TRBJ2-2; D might be TRBD1 or TRBD2, each matching 5 bases. Trimming cost V 5 bases and J 1 base, with 14 bases left between them. The CDR3 is 16 amino acids. In germline, CDR1 is SEHNR, CDR2 FQNEAQ (reference sequence). The CDR3 loop is CASSPSGQENTGELFF. CDR3 DNA sequence: TGTGCCAGCAGCCCTTCGGGGCAGGAGAACACCGGGGAGCTGTTTTTT.

The V gene is TRBV28, the J gene TRBJ1-3; D not certain. This CDR3 has 14 amino acids. V was pared by 5 bases and J by 2 bases, with 10 bases between. Germline CDR1 reads MDHEN; CDR2 reads SYDVKM. CDR3: CASSQDVAGNTIYF. The CDR3 DNA reads TGTGCCAGCAGTCAGGACGTAGCTGGAAACACCATATATTTT.

This rearrangement joins TRBV9 to TRBJ1-4; possibly TRBD1 for D (5 bases). CDR1 is SGDLS and CDR2 is YYNGEE in the germline V gene. This CDR3 is 14 amino acids long. V was pared by 4 bases and J by 7 bases, with 14 bases between. The CDR3 loop is CASSHDGGVEKLFF. Written as DNA, the CDR3 is TGTGCCAGCAGCCATGACGGGGGAGTTGAAAAACTGTTTTTT.